Shown below are 4 T cell receptor beta chains from a single sample sequenced in a study of human T cells and chemical hapten exposure. The sample's time point: patch test 2, 6 weeks after DPC sensitization. Treatment noted: therapeutic diphenylcyclopropenone sensitization with weekly scalp DPC. TCRdb passed the RACE reads through MiXCR, listing each CDR3 protein once. This table holds 110,000 to 150,000 distinct CDR3 sequences, about 10% found once. Source: whole blood, taken in connection with sensitization to the hapten diphenylcyclopropenone (DPC). The receptors derive from a woman in her 50s with alopecia areata. Some clones in this sample may be carry-over from other donors' samples.

This clonotype was seen many times. The chain is built from TRBV20-1 and TRBJ2-1; D not resolved. Trimming shortened V by 7 bases and J by 6 bases, and 16 bases separated the two germline ends. CDR3 length equals 13 residues. CDR1 and CDR2 (germline): DFQATT, SNEGSKA (reference sequence). In DNA form, the CDR3 reads TGCAGTGAATCGAGGCAGCCCTCCAATGAGCAGTTCTTC. Amino acids: CSESRQPSNEQFF.

The chain is built from TRBV29-1 and TRBJ2-7; 10 bases agree with TRBD1. This CDR3 has 11 residues. Germline V gene sequence: CDR1 SQVTM, CDR2 ANQGSEA. The ends lost 8 bases at V and 7 bases at J; junction bases unmatched: 5. CDR3 in amino acids: CSSGQGGEQYF. CDR3 bases: TGCAGCTCTGGACAGGGGGGGGAGCAGTACTTC.

This clonotype occurred many times. The gene calls are TRBV29-1 and TRBJ2-1, with D perhaps TRBD2 (6 bases). The CDR3 consists of 15 residues. In germline, CDR1 is SQVTM, CDR2 ANQGSEA. Trimming cost V 4 bases and J 7 bases, with 20 bases left between them. CDR3 bases: TGCAGCGTTGGGAGGGGTCCAGGGCGAGAGAATGAGCAGTTCTTC. This codes for CSVGRGPGRENEQFF.

This clonotype appeared a few times. The V and J genes are TRBV21-1 and TRBJ2-5; the D segment call TRBD1 is taken from the table without a DNA check. TRBV21-1 is a listed pseudogene. The CDR3 has 15 amino acids. The CDR3 DNA reads TGTGCCAACAATGGTAACCGGGGGCCCCGAGAGACCCAGTACTTC. This encodes CANNGNRGPRETQYF.